The 10 T cell receptor beta chains listed next were all sequenced from one sample in a study of T cell repertoires in cytomegalovirus infection (dated by TCRdb to about 2019). Data came from an Illumina HiSeq 1500. TCRdb reworked the public reads: Q25 trimming with fastp, MiXCR clone assembly, productive beta chains retained. CDR3 protein sequences are deduplicated, and each keeps its most common genes and DNA. For this sample there are 200,000 to 300,000 distinct CDR3 sequences; 9.1% appear just once. About 14% of the sample is in the top ten clones. Specimen: PBMCs. All receptors come from a human donor in good health (CMV status not recorded). Some clones in this sample may be carry-over from other donors' samples.

This clonotype was recorded many times. This chain joins TRBV11-3 and TRBJ1-2; D gene uncertain. Germline lookup yields CDR1 SGHNT and CDR2 YENEEA. The CDR3 has 14 residues. The germline V and J ends were trimmed by 1 base and 2 bases, with 8 bases remaining between them. The CDR3 bases are TGTGCCAGCAGCTTAGCGGGCGAGAACTATGGCTACACCTTC. It yields the protein CASSLAGENYGYTF.

V gene TRBV7-2 combines with J gene TRBJ1-4; tentatively, D is TRBD1 (5 bases). Germline CDR1 is SGHTA and CDR2 is FQGNSA. This CDR3 contains 15 residues. Trimming left V 5 bases short and J 5 bases short, with 15 bases between. Written as DNA, the CDR3 is TGTGCCAGCAGCCGATCGGGGCCCCGAAATGAAAAACTGTTTTTT. This translates into CASSRSGPRNEKLFF.

In this sample, this clonotype turned up many times. The gene calls are TRBV7-2 and TRBJ1-4, with 10 nucleotides matching TRBD1. The V segment lost 5 bases and the J segment 0 bases; nucleotides outside the gene matches: 3. The V gene's germline CDR1 is SGHTA and CDR2 FQGNSA. CDR3 size: 16 residues. CDR3 sequence: CASSTGTGATNEKLFF. The CDR3 DNA reads TGTGCCAGCAGCACCGGGACAGGGGCAACTAATGAAAAACTGTTTTTT.

This clonotype occurred many times. This chain links TRBV7-2 with TRBJ1-1, with TRBD1 matching over 7 bases. The germline V gene encodes CDR1 SGHTA and CDR2 FQGNSA. Trimming removed 2 bases from V and 5 bases from J; junction bases left unmatched: 2. The CDR3 contains 13 residues. The CDR3 loop is CASSLSGGTEAFF. The CDR3 DNA reads as TGTGCCAGCAGCTTATCAGGGGGGACTGAAGCTTTCTTT.

J is TRBJ2-7 and V is TRBV3-1, with 14 bases matching TRBD2. With V trimmed by 1 base and J by 2 bases, 1 base remained unmatched. The V gene's germline CDR1 is LGHDT and CDR2 YNNKEL (reference sequence). The CDR3 sequence is 16 residues long. CDR3 nucleotide sequence: TGTGCCAGCAGCCAAGGACTAGCGGGAGGGCCCTACGAGCAGTACTTC. The encoded protein is CASSQGLAGGPYEQYF.

This clonotype has at least ten counts. J is TRBJ2-1 and V is TRBV30; D unclear. This CDR3 is 12 amino acids long. Trimming cost V 2 bases and J 6 bases, with 8 bases left between them. Germline CDR1 reads GTSNPN; CDR2 reads SVGIG (reference sequence). The CDR3 here is CAWSPFGNEQFF. The CDR3 DNA reads as TGTGCCTGGAGTCCCTTTGGCAATGAGCAGTTCTTC.

This clonotype was counted many times. DNA of the CDR3: TGTGCCAGCAGTGAAACGGCGGGTTTTACCCTCCACTTT. Its translation is CASSETAGFTLHF. This sequence joins TRBV6-4 and TRBJ1-6; D unresolved. V gave up 3 bases and J gave up 14 bases, with 14 bases separating them. Germline V gene data show CDR1 as MRHNA and CDR2 as SNTAGT. The CDR3 has 13 residues.

This clonotype was seen a handful of times. The chain recombines TRBV12-3 or TRBV12-4 with TRBJ2-2; D is possibly TRBD1 or TRBD2 (5 bases each). V lost 7 bases, J lost 5 bases, and 11 bases lay in between. This CDR3 comprises 13 residues. The CDR3 nucleotides are TGTGCCAGCAATAGGGACGCTACCGGGGAGCTGTTTTTT. It is translated as CASNRDATGELFF.

This clonotype has just a few counts. V usage is TRBV7-2 and J usage is TRBJ2-7; 8 positions match TRBD2. The CDR3 extends over 15 amino acids. V was clipped by 2 bases and J by 2 bases; unmatched bases: 5. Germline assignment: CDR1 SGHTA and CDR2 FQGNSA. CDR3 amino acids: CASSLRRGDTYEQYF. In DNA, the CDR3 is TGTGCCAGCAGCTTAAGGCGGGGGGATACCTACGAGCAGTACTTC.

This clonotype came up many times. The V gene is TRBV6-5, the J gene TRBJ2-7; 12 nucleotides line up with TRBD2. The length of the CDR3 is 14 residues. Trimming removed 5 bases from V and 5 bases from J; junction bases left unmatched: 4. Germline CDR1 MNHEY, CDR2 SVGAGI. The CDR3 nucleotides are TGTGCCAGCAGTAAGACTAGCGGGAGTCACGAGCAGTACTTC. Protein product: CASSKTSGSHEQYF.